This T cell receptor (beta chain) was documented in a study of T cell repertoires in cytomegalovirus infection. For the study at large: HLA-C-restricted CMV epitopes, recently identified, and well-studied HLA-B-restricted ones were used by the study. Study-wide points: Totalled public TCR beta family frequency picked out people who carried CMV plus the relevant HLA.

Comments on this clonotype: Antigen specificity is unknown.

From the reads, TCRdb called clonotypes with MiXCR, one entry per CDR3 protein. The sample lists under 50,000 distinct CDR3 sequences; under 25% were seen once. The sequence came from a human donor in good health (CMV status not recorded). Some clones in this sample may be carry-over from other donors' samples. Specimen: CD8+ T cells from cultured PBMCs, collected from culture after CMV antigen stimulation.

This CDR3 reads CASSLVLARGLTSSYNEQFF. The CDR3 region has the DNA TGTGCCAGCAGCTTAGTCTTGGCCAGGGGGCTAACCAGCTCCTACAATGAGCAGTTCTTC. J is TRBJ2-1 and V is TRBV7-6; the match to TRBD1 covers 8 bases. J gave up 0 bases and V 1 base, and 14 bases lay outside the gene matches. The CDR3 runs to 20 residues. Germline V CDR1 and CDR2: SGHVS, FNYEAQ.